This TCR beta chain stems from a study of shared clonotypes between healthy human individuals. Study context: Three men and a couple of women, aged 18 to 49, were donors. Each donor had three CD4 naive, three CD4 memory, two CD8 naive and one CD8 memory plate.

Assay: immunoSEQ multiplex PCR; the TCRdb copy retains only in-frame clones and omits some. The repertoire holds about 1.1 million clones, roughly 77% seen once, with almost 0.9% in the top ten. Study-wide results and caveats: Clonotype sharing levels among donors were expected to vary with sequencing depth. Non-shared clonotypes displayed generation probabilities falling below those of clonotypes present in all four donors.

A remark on this clone: What it recognizes is unknown.

Germline V gene lookup returns CDR1 MNHEY and CDR2 SMNVEV (reference sequence). The V segment lost 5 bases and the J segment 12 bases; nucleotides outside the gene matches: 7. The CDR3 covers 13 residues. Sequencing was performed on memory CD4+ T cells from PBMCs. The subset here: CD45RA-negative fraction. The chain uses TRBV27 and TRBJ1-6, with TRBD1 matching 7 bases. This TCR derives from a man aged 18-30 years in good health. Some clones in this sample may be carry-over from other donors' samples. CDR3 amino acids: CASSPGDSLPLHF. DNA of the CDR3: TGTGCCAGCAGTCCGGGGGACAGTTTACCCCTCCACTTT.